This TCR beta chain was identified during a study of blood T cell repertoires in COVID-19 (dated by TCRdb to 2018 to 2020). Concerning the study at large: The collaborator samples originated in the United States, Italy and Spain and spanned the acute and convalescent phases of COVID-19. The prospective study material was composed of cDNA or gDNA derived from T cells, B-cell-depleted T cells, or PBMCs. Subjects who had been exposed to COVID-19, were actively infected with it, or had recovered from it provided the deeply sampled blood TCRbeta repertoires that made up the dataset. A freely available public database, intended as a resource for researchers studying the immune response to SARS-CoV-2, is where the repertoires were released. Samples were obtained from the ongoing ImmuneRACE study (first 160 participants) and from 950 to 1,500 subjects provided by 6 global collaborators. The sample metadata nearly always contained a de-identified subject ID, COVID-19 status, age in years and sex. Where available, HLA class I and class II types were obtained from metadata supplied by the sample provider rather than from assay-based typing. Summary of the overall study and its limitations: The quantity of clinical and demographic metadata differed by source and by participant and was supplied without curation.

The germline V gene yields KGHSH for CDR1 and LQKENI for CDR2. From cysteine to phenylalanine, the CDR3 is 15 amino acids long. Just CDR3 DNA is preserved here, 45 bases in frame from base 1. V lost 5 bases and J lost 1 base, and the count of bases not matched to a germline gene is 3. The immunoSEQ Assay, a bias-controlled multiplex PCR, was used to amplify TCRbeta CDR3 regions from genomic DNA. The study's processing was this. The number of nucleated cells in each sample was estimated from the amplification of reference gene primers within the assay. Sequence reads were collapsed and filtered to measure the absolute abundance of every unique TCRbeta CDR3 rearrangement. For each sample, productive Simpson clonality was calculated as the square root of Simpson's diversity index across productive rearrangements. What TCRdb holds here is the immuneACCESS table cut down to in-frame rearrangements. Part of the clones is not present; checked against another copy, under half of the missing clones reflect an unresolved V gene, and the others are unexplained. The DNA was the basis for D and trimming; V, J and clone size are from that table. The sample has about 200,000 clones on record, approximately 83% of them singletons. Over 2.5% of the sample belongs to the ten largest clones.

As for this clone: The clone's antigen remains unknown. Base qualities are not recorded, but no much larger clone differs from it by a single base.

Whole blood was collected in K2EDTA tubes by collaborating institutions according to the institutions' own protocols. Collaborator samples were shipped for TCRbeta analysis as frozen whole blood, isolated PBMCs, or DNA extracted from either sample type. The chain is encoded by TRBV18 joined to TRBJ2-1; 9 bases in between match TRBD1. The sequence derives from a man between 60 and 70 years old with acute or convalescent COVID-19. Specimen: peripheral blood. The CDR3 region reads CASSSQGASYNEQFF. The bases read TGTGCCAGCTCATCACAGGGGGCATCCTACAATGAGCAGTTCTTC.